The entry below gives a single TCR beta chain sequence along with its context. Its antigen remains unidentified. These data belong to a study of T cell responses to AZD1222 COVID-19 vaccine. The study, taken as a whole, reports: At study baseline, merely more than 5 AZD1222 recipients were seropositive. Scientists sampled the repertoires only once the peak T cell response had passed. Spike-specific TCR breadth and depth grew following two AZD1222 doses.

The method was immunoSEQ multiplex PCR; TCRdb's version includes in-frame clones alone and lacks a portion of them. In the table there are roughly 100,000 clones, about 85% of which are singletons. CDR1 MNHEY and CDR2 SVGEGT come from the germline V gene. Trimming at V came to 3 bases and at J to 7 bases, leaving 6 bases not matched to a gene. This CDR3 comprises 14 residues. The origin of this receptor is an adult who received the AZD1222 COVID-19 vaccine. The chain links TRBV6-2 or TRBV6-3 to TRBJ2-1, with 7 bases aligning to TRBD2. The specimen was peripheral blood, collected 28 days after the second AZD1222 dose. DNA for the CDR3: TGTGCCAGCAGTTATCGCGGGAGCGGAAATGAGCAGTTCTTC. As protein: CASSYRGSGNEQFF.